This T cell receptor beta chain was retrieved from a study of cytomegalovirus exposure and HLA in healthy donors. This table comes from immunoSEQ multiplex PCR, and its TCRdb copy is limited to in-frame clones, with some not included. The sample has about 120,000 clones, more than 75% seen once. This CDR3 contains 15 residues. V lost 0 bases and J lost 3; bases outside the gene matches: 4. Germline V gene data show CDR1 as LGHNA and CDR2 as YNFKEQ. The chain employs TRBV4-2 and TRBJ1-2; TRBD1 agrees at 7 bases. Input material: PBMCs. The TCR comes from a woman under 30 in good health and CMV-seropositive. The CDR3 sequence is CASSQDRGTDYGYTF. The CDR3, as DNA: TGTGCCAGCAGCCAAGATAGGGGGACAGACTATGGCTACACCTTC.